The 19 T cell receptor beta chains listed next were all sequenced from one sample in a study of T cells after yellow fever vaccination. A single record per CDR3 protein comes from TCRdb applying MiXCR to the 5' RACE reads. The data show hundreds of thousands of distinct CDR3 sequences, roughly a fifth seen once. The specimen was PBMCs, collected roughly 23 days after the first yellow fever vaccination. Receptor source: a man younger than 30 who received the YFV17D yellow fever vaccine.

This clonotype was counted a few times. The chain links TRBV14 to TRBJ2-2; D unresolved. Germline V CDR1 and CDR2: SGHDN, FVKESK. This CDR3 spans 13 amino acids. V shed 4 bases and J shed 7 bases, with 10 bases lying between them. CDR3 residues: CASSPAWDGELFF. In DNA form, the CDR3 reads TGTGCCAGCAGCCCCGCTTGGGACGGGGAGCTGTTTTTT.

The rearrangement links TRBV5-5 to TRBJ2-1, with D possibly being TRBD1 or TRBD2 (6 bases each). V lost 4 bases, J lost 0 bases, and 14 bases lay in between. Germline V gene sequence: CDR1 SGHKS, CDR2 YYEKEE (reference sequence). The CDR3 length is 16 residues. The CDR3 reads CASSNLRGGSYNEQFF. The DNA of the CDR3 is TGTGCCAGCAGCAACCTCAGGGGAGGCTCCTACAATGAGCAGTTCTTC.

This clonotype was picked up many times. The CDR3 DNA sequence: TGTGCCAGCAGCTGGGACACCATCTACGAGCAGTACTTC. As protein: CASSWDTIYEQYF. This chain uses TRBV12-3 or TRBV12-4 with TRBJ2-7; D may be TRBD1 (6 bases). CDR3 length: 13 residues. The V gene lost 6 bases and the J gene lost 3 bases, with 12 bases spanning the gap.

The rearrangement links TRBV5-1 to TRBJ2-1; D is possibly TRBD1 (6 bases). Per the germline V gene, CDR1 is SGHRS and CDR2 is YFSETQ. V dropped 2 bases and J dropped 4 bases, with 10 bases sitting between them. The CDR3 length is 14 residues. CDR3 nucleotides: TGCGCCAGCAGCTTAACAGGACAGTACAATGAGCAGTTCTTC. It specifies CASSLTGQYNEQFF.

The CDR3 protein is CASSARSSGTEAFF. DNA of the CDR3: TGCGCCAGCAGTGCCAGGTCCTCGGGGACTGAAGCTTTCTTT. This chain links TRBV5-1 with TRBJ1-1; D is ambiguous. The CDR3 covers 14 residues. Per germline, CDR1 SGHRS and CDR2 YFSETQ. The V end lost 5 bases, the J end lost 5 bases, and 16 bases lay between the germline ends.

This clonotype was seen a few times. This chain joins TRBV19 and TRBJ1-6; D remains ambiguous. Trimming removed 11 bases at V and 6 bases at J, with 17 bases between. CDR1 is LNHDA, CDR2 SQIVND, per germline (reference sequence). The CDR3 covers 14 residues. CDR3: CASASRRSNSPLHF. CDR3 sequence (DNA): TGTGCCTCGGCGTCGAGGCGAAGTAATTCACCCCTCCACTTT.

This clonotype was seen more than once but under ten times. This sequence joins TRBV11-2 and TRBJ1-1, with D maybe TRBD1 (6 bases). The CDR3 is made up of 13 amino acids. V was shortened by 5 bases and J by 7 bases, with 14 bases between the two germline ends. Per germline, CDR1 SGHAT and CDR2 FQNNGV. The CDR3 DNA sequence: TGTGCCAGCAGCCGGAACAGGGAGGATGAAGCTTTCTTT. This codes for CASSRNREDEAFF.

The chain uses TRBV9 and TRBJ1-2; 8 positions match TRBD1. The V gene's germline CDR1 is SGDLS and CDR2 YYNGEE. Trimming took 3 bases from V and 4 from J; bases not matched to a gene: 8. The CDR3 consists of 15 residues. In nucleotides, the CDR3 is TGTGCCAGCAGCGCCGGAAGGACAGGGCTCTATGGCTACACCTTC. Encoded protein: CASSAGRTGLYGYTF.

This clonotype has only one observation. This chain links TRBV7-3 with TRBJ2-5; TRBD2 matches 11 bases. The CDR3 covers 15 residues. The V segment lost 3 bases and the J segment 0 bases; nucleotides outside the gene matches: 0. Per germline, CDR1 SGHTA and CDR2 FQGTGA. CDR3 in DNA: TGTGCCAGCAGCTTGACTAGCGGGAACCAAGAGACCCAGTACTTC. This codes for CASSLTSGNQETQYF. The whole variable domain, remainder taken from reference TRBV7-3 and TRBJ2-5, is GAGVSQTPSNKVTEKGKYVELRCDPISGHTALYWYRQSLGQGPEFLIYFQGTGAADDSGLPNDRFFAVRPEGSVSTLKIQRTERGDSAVYLCASSLTSGNQETQYFGPGTRLLVL.

The genes are TRBV24-1 and TRBJ2-3, with D uncertain. Trimming cost V 3 bases and J 6 bases, with 12 bases left between them. This CDR3 is built from 14 residues. Per germline, CDR1 KGHDR and CDR2 SFDVKD. The CDR3 spells CATSDAFRGDTQYF. In DNA, the CDR3 is TGTGCCACCAGTGATGCCTTTCGAGGTGATACGCAGTATTTT.

The rearrangement uses TRBV20-1 and TRBJ2-1; the match to TRBD2 covers 10 bases. With 4 bases clipped from V and 4 bases from J, the junction kept 4 bases outside the gene matches. The CDR3 sequence is 14 residues long. The V gene's germline CDR1 is DFQATT and CDR2 SNEGSKA (reference sequence). CDR3 nucleotide sequence: TGCAGTGCTATTAGCGGGGGGTTTTACAATGAGCAGTTCTTC. This gives the protein CSAISGGFYNEQFF.

This clonotype was observed a few times. The V call is TRBV27, the J call TRBJ2-7; tentatively, D is TRBD1 or TRBD2 (5 bases each). Trimming removed 5 bases at V and 6 bases at J, with 11 bases between. Germline V gene sequence: CDR1 MNHEY, CDR2 SMNVEV (reference sequence). The CDR3 totals 12 residues. The CDR3 nucleotides read TGTGCCAGCAGTACCCGGGGCGGCGAGCAGTACTTC. Protein product: CASSTRGGEQYF.

This clonotype was found a few times. DNA of the CDR3: TGTGCCAGCAGTGATCCAGGGACTAGCGGCTATTGGGGCACGGGCACAGATACGCAGTATTTT. Protein: CASSDPGTSGYWGTGTDTQYF. The chain joins TRBV25-1 to TRBJ2-3; 11 bases map to TRBD2. This CDR3 spans 21 amino acids. CDR1 is MGHDK and CDR2 is SYGVNS in the germline V gene. After removal of 3 bases from V and 1 base from J, the junction contained 18 bases not matched to a gene.

A few counts support this clonotype. V gene TRBV11-2 combines with J gene TRBJ1-1; TRBD1 aligns across 10 bases. After removal of 5 bases from V and 4 bases from J, the junction contained 4 bases not matched to a gene. The CDR3 runs 14 residues. In germline, CDR1 is SGHAT, CDR2 FQNNGV. The CDR3: CASSRGQGITEAFF. CDR3 sequence (DNA): TGTGCCAGCAGCCGGGGACAGGGGATCACTGAAGCTTTCTTT.

This clonotype was counted a few times. One junction end disagrees with the germline gene, perhaps due to a read error. The chain recombines TRBV5-6 with TRBJ2-5, with 7 positions matching TRBD2. This CDR3 comprises 14 residues. CDR1 and CDR2 (germline): SGHDT, YYEEEE. The CDR3 spells CASSLGEGQETQYF. CDR3 nucleotides: TGTGCCAGCAGTTTGGGGGAGGGGCAAGAGACCCAGTACTTC.

This clonotype appeared a few times. V usage is TRBV20-1 and J usage is TRBJ1-5, with 8 bases lining up with TRBD1. The trim removed 5 bases at V and 7 bases at J, leaving 7 bases unmatched. The CDR3 loop spans 13 amino acids. From germline, CDR1 is DFQATT and CDR2 SNEGSKA (reference sequence). CDR3 protein: CSARQGAGQPQHF. As DNA, the CDR3 is TGCAGTGCTCGTCAGGGGGCTGGACAGCCCCAGCATTTT.

This clonotype has a count of ten or more. The chain has TRBV5-1 and TRBJ1-1; D uncertain. This CDR3 comprises 14 residues. V was shortened by 2 bases and J by 1 base, with 9 bases between the two germline ends. In germline, CDR1 is SGHRS, CDR2 YFSETQ. The CDR3 region has the DNA TGCGCCAGCAGCTTAGGTTTGCGGAACACTGAAGCTTTCTTT. Its translation: CASSLGLRNTEAFF. Full variable domain (remainder filled in from reference TRBV5-1 and TRBJ1-1): KAGVTQTPRYLIKTRGQQVTLSCSPISGHRSVSWYQQTPGQGLQFLFEYFSETQRNKGNFPGRFSGRQFSNSRSEMNVSTLELGDSALYLCASSLGLRNTEAFFGQGTRLTVV.

V usage is TRBV6-5 and J usage is TRBJ1-4; the D is unclear. The CDR3 loop spans 15 amino acids. Germline-derived CDR1 and CDR2 are MNHEY and SVGAGI. V shed 0 bases and J shed 7 bases, with 12 bases lying between them. This CDR3 is CASSYSQLSGEKLFF. In DNA form, the CDR3 reads TGTGCCAGCAGTTACTCCCAGTTGTCTGGTGAAAAACTGTTTTTT.

Only a few counts were recorded for this clonotype. V and J are TRBV5-1 and TRBJ1-1, with D tentatively TRBD1 (6 bases). CDR3 length equals 14 residues. CDR1 SGHRS and CDR2 YFSETQ come from the germline V gene. V was pared by 1 base and J by 1 base, with 8 bases between. CDR3 nucleotide sequence: TGCGCCAGCAGCTTGACAGGGTCGAACACTGAAGCTTTCTTT. As protein: CASSLTGSNTEAFF.